This note documents a single T cell receptor (beta chain) sequence. The data derive from a study of shared clonotypes between healthy human individuals. This was a deep-level run. The method was immunoSEQ multiplex PCR; TCRdb's version includes in-frame clones alone and lacks a portion of them. The sample comprises under 2,500,000 clones, 90% to 96% of which are singletons, and around 0.13% rests with the top ten. Division of CD4+ cells produced a CD45RA+ naive subset and a CD45RA-negative memory subset. Trimming removed 4 bases from V and 6 bases from J, with 20 bases in between. From germline, CDR1 is SGHAT and CDR2 FQNNGV. CDR3 length: 16 amino acids.

The sequencing input was naive CD4+ T cells sorted from blood. Stated subset: CD45RA+ positively selected. This rearrangement joins TRBV11-2 to TRBJ2-3, with D perhaps TRBD1 (6 bases). The receptor was isolated from a man younger than 35 in good health. The CDR3 bases are TGTGCCAGCAGCTCCGGGACACCTGCCGGGGCGGATACGCAGTATTTT. Its translation: CASSSGTPAGADTQYF.